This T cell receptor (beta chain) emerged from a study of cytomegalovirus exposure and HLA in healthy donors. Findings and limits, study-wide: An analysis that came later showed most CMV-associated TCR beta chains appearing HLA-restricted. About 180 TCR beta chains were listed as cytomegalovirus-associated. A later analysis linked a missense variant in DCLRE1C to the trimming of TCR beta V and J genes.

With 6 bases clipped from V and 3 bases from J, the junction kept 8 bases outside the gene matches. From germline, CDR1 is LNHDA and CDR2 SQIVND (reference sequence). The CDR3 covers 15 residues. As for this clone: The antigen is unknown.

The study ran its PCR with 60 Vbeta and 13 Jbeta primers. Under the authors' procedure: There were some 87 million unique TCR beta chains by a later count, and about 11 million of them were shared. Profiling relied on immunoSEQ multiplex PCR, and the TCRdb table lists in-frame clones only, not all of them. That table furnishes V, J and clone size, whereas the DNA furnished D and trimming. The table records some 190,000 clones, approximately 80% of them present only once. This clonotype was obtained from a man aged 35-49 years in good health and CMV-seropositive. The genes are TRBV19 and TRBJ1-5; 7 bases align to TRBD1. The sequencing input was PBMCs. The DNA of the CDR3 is TGTGCCAGTAGACACATACAGGGGAACAATCAGCCCCAGCATTTT. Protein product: CASRHIQGNNQPQHF.